This T cell receptor (beta chain) was identified during a study of regulatory T cells in long-lasting Graves disease. CDR3 size: 13 residues. V shed 6 bases and J 5 bases; nucleotides not matched to a gene: 5. CDR1 is DFQATT and CDR2 is SNEGSKA in the germline V gene (reference sequence). Time point specified: newly diagnosed GD, antithyroid drugs for less than 3 months. Generation of the TCR library employed RNA extracted from PBMCs. Researchers made TCR beta libraries by using iRepertoire HTBI primers and running Arm-PCR on CDR3 regions. In TCRdb, the multiplex PCR reads were re-called with MiXCR into one record per CDR3 protein. Here the sample spans 540,000 or so distinct CDR3 sequences, roughly 12% being singletons. Many counts were recorded for this clonotype. A further study also used this sample, focusing on T cells in Graves' hyperthyroidism and ophthalmopathy. That study adds: HTBI primers were employed in a first-round RT-PCR of the TCR CDR3. Most clonotypes expanded in the thyroid (above 0.001) were also present in blood.

V is TRBV20-1 and J is TRBJ2-5, with TRBD2 matching over 11 bases. Material: peripheral blood mononuclear cells (PBMCs), obtained at new diagnosis, from a patient treated with antithyroid drugs. This clonotype was obtained from a man aged 30 to 39 with Graves disease. The CDR3 sequence: CSASPSGRETQYF. As DNA, the CDR3 is TGCAGTGCCTCTCCTAGCGGGAGGGAGACCCAGTACTTC.